The rows below give T cell receptor beta chains drawn from one sample of a study of blood T cells in healthy people across ages. From the 5' RACE reads, TCRdb called clonotypes with MiXCR, one entry per CDR3 protein. Found here are about a million distinct CDR3 sequences, roughly 51% of them singletons; the top ten hold 20% to 25%. The sequencing input was blood. The receptors shown here come from a woman aged 55-69 years in good health. Each CDR3 is given with its conserved first and last residue. The D gene is left open where the match is weak. Size is omitted from some rows. Given values are once, few, many or a class for expanded clones.

clone_size: .
d_call: .
cdr3_length: 13
j_call: TRBJ1-1
v_call: TRBV14
cdr3_nt: TGTGCCAGCAGCCAATACATGAACACTGAAGCTTTCTTT
cdr3_aa: CASSQYMNTEAFF

clone_size: .
d_call: TRBD2
cdr3_length: 18
j_call: TRBJ2-3
v_call: TRBV4-1
cdr3_nt: TGCGCCAGCAGCCAAGATAGCGGACTAGCGGGATCCACAGATACGCAGTATTTT
cdr3_aa: CASSQDSGLAGSTDTQYF

clone_size: few
d_call: .
cdr3_length: 13
j_call: TRBJ2-1
v_call: TRBV20-1
cdr3_nt: TGCAGTGCTAGAGACCCCGCGCGGGGTGAGCAGTTCTTC
cdr3_aa: CSARDPARGEQFF

clone_size: few
d_call: .
cdr3_length: 11
j_call: TRBJ1-1
v_call: TRBV20-1
cdr3_nt: TGCTCGGCGACAGGTGGCACTGAAGCTTTCTTT
cdr3_aa: CSATGGTEAFF

clone_size: few
d_call: TRBD1
cdr3_length: 14
j_call: TRBJ2-7
v_call: TRBV11-2
cdr3_nt: TGTGCCAGCAGCTCCTCCGGACAGGGAGGCGAGCAGTACTTC
cdr3_aa: CASSSSGQGGEQYF

clone_size: .
d_call: .
cdr3_length: 15
j_call: TRBJ2-3
v_call: TRBV9
cdr3_nt: TGTGCCAGCAGCGTATCGGAGCGGTCCACAGATACGCAGTATTTT
cdr3_aa: CASSVSERSTDTQYF

clone_size: few
d_call: .
cdr3_length: 15
j_call: TRBJ2-1
v_call: TRBV6-5
cdr3_nt: TGTGCCAGCAGTTACGGCATGAGCTCCTACAATGAGCAGTTCTTC
cdr3_aa: CASSYGMSSYNEQFF

clone_size: .
d_call: .
cdr3_length: 13
j_call: TRBJ2-5
v_call: TRBV29-1
cdr3_nt: TGCAGCGTTGGAGGCGGTACGAGAGAGACCCAGTACTTC
cdr3_aa: CSVGGGTRETQYF

clone_size: .
d_call: TRBD2
cdr3_length: 17
j_call: TRBJ2-3
v_call: TRBV12-3/TRBV12-4
cdr3_nt: TGTGCCAGCAGACCTCCCCAGGGACTAGCGGGGGGCGATACGCAGTATTTT
cdr3_aa: CASRPPQGLAGGDTQYF

clone_size: few
d_call: TRBD2
cdr3_length: 16
j_call: TRBJ2-1
v_call: TRBV20-1
cdr3_nt: TGCAGTGCTAGGCATAGCGGGAGCTACGGGGACAATGAGCAGTTCTTC
cdr3_aa: CSARHSGSYGDNEQFF

clone_size: .
d_call: TRBD2
cdr3_length: 18
j_call: TRBJ2-1
v_call: TRBV4-2
cdr3_nt: TGTGCCAGCAGCCAAACCGGGACTAGCGGGAGGGCCCGTCATGAGCAGTTCTTC
cdr3_aa: CASSQTGTSGRARHEQFF

clone_size: few
d_call: .
cdr3_length: 14
j_call: TRBJ2-5
v_call: TRBV2
cdr3_nt: TGTGCCAGCAGACAGGGCCGGTACCAAGAGACCCAGTACTTC
cdr3_aa: CASRQGRYQETQYF

clone_size: many
d_call: .
cdr3_length: 12
j_call: TRBJ2-5
v_call: TRBV18
cdr3_nt: TGTGCCAGCTCACCAAGTCAAGAGACCCAGTACTTC
cdr3_aa: CASSPSQETQYF

clone_size: once
d_call: .
cdr3_length: 14
j_call: TRBJ1-5
v_call: TRBV6-1
cdr3_nt: TGTGCCAGCAGTGAGGGGACAAGTTATTGGCCCCAGCATTTT
cdr3_aa: CASSEGTSYWPQHF

clone_size: .
d_call: TRBD2
cdr3_length: 17
j_call: TRBJ2-3
v_call: TRBV5-5
cdr3_nt: TGTGCCAGCAGCTCATTAGGGGGGCCACTAGCGGCAGATACGCAGTATTTT
cdr3_aa: CASSSLGGPLAADTQYF

clone_size: .
d_call: .
cdr3_length: 17
j_call: TRBJ2-3
v_call: TRBV4-2
cdr3_nt: TGTGCCAGCAGCCAATCACCTACCCGCTTAGGCACAGATACGCAGTATTTT
cdr3_aa: CASSQSPTRLGTDTQYF

clone_size: .
d_call: .
cdr3_length: 16
j_call: TRBJ2-3
v_call: TRBV24-1
cdr3_nt: TGTGCCACCAGTGATTCCTTGACAGACAACACAGATACGCAGTATTTT
cdr3_aa: CATSDSLTDNTDTQYF

clone_size: .
d_call: .
cdr3_length: 14
j_call: TRBJ2-3
v_call: TRBV7-6
cdr3_nt: TGTGCCAGCAGCTTAGCGTTGGGAGCAGATACGCAGTATTTT
cdr3_aa: CASSLALGADTQYF

clone_size: .
d_call: .
cdr3_length: 16
j_call: TRBJ2-5
v_call: TRBV20-1
cdr3_nt: TGCAGTGTTAGAGTTGGTACCGCGAACCCCATAGAGACCCAGTACTTC
cdr3_aa: CSVRVGTANPIETQYF

clone_size: once
d_call: TRBD2
cdr3_length: 16
j_call: TRBJ2-7
v_call: TRBV3-1
cdr3_nt: TGTGCCAGCAGCCTGGGACTAGCGGGAGGGGGCTACGAGCAGTACTTC
cdr3_aa: CASSLGLAGGGYEQYF

clone_size: .
d_call: TRBD1
cdr3_length: 15
j_call: TRBJ1-1
v_call: TRBV10-3
cdr3_nt: TGTGCCATCAGCCCGGGACAGAACATGAACACTGAAGCTTTCTTT
cdr3_aa: CAISPGQNMNTEAFF

clone_size: few
d_call: TRBD1
cdr3_length: 15
j_call: TRBJ2-1
v_call: TRBV7-2
cdr3_nt: TGTGCCAGCAGCTCGGGACAGGGGGCTATGGGTGAGCAGTTCTTC
cdr3_aa: CASSSGQGAMGEQFF

clone_size: .
d_call: TRBD1
cdr3_length: 15
j_call: TRBJ2-7
v_call: TRBV12-3/TRBV12-4
cdr3_nt: TGTGCCAGCAGTTTAGAAGGGACAGGGGCCGACGAGCAGTACTTC
cdr3_aa: CASSLEGTGADEQYF

clone_size: .
d_call: TRBD2
cdr3_length: 16
j_call: TRBJ2-1
v_call: TRBV5-1
cdr3_nt: TGCGCCAGCAGTTCCCTAGCGGGGGGGCTCTACAATGAGCAGTTCTTC
cdr3_aa: CASSSLAGGLYNEQFF

clone_size: once
d_call: TRBD2
cdr3_length: 17
j_call: TRBJ2-1
v_call: TRBV4-3
cdr3_nt: TGCGCCAGCAGCCCTCCCCCACGGGGGGGGGAAGGCAATGAGCAGTTCTTC
cdr3_aa: CASSPPPRGGEGNEQFF

clone_size: many
d_call: .
cdr3_length: 15
j_call: TRBJ2-3
v_call: TRBV4-1
cdr3_nt: TGCGCCAGCAGACCAACAGGGCTGGGCACAGATACGCAGTATTTT
cdr3_aa: CASRPTGLGTDTQYF

clone_size: .
d_call: .
cdr3_length: 13
j_call: TRBJ1-2
v_call: TRBV7-9
cdr3_nt: TGTGCCAGCAGCTTAGTTTCTAGCTATGGCTACACCTTC
cdr3_aa: CASSLVSSYGYTF

clone_size: .
d_call: TRBD1
cdr3_length: 15
j_call: TRBJ1-6
v_call: TRBV20-1
cdr3_nt: TGCAGTGCCCCGGGACAGGTCTCCTATAATTCACCCCTCCACTTT
cdr3_aa: CSAPGQVSYNSPLHF

clone_size: few
d_call: TRBD2
cdr3_length: 13
j_call: TRBJ2-5
v_call: TRBV20-1
cdr3_nt: TGCAGTGCCCTGGGGGACTATCAAGAGACCCAGTACTTC
cdr3_aa: CSALGDYQETQYF

clone_size: .
d_call: .
cdr3_length: 14
j_call: TRBJ2-5
v_call: TRBV18
cdr3_nt: TGTGCCAGCTCACCGGGGCGGGATGGAGAGACCCAGTACTTC
cdr3_aa: CASSPGRDGETQYF

clone_size: .
d_call: .
cdr3_length: 16
j_call: TRBJ2-1
v_call: TRBV24-1
cdr3_nt: TGTGCCACCAGTGACTTGGGACCTCAAGGCGGGGAGACCCAGTTCTTC
cdr3_aa: CATSDLGPQGGETQFF

clone_size: .
d_call: TRBD2
cdr3_length: 19
j_call: TRBJ2-5
v_call: TRBV4-1
cdr3_nt: TGCGCCAGCAGCCAAGAGGGTGGTCGGGGACTAGCGGGAGAAAATGAGCAGTACTTC
cdr3_aa: CASSQEGGRGLAGENEQYF

clone_size: .
d_call: TRBD1
cdr3_length: 15
j_call: TRBJ2-7
v_call: TRBV7-6
cdr3_nt: TGTGCCAGCAGTTCCCCGGCTACAGGGGGCCACGAGCAGTACTTC
cdr3_aa: CASSSPATGGHEQYF

clone_size: few
d_call: .
cdr3_length: 14
j_call: TRBJ2-3
v_call: TRBV7-8
cdr3_nt: TGTGCCAGCAGCTTATCTTACAGCACAGATACGCAGTATTTT
cdr3_aa: CASSLSYSTDTQYF

clone_size: .
d_call: .
cdr3_length: 15
j_call: TRBJ2-2
v_call: TRBV18
cdr3_nt: TGTGCCAGCTCATCACGGGTCGCGAACACCGGGGAGCTGTTTTTT
cdr3_aa: CASSSRVANTGELFF

clone_size: .
d_call: .
cdr3_length: 16
j_call: TRBJ2-3
v_call: TRBV11-2
cdr3_nt: TGTGCCAGCAGCTTACCCGCGAGGGCTGGAACAGATACGCAGTATTTT
cdr3_aa: CASSLPARAGTDTQYF

clone_size: few
d_call: TRBD2
cdr3_length: 17
j_call: TRBJ2-7
v_call: TRBV7-9
cdr3_nt: TGTGCCAGCAGTTCGGGACTAGCGGGAGGTGTTGGCCACGAGCAGTACTTC
cdr3_aa: CASSSGLAGGVGHEQYF

clone_size: .
d_call: .
cdr3_length: 13
j_call: TRBJ2-7
v_call: TRBV28
cdr3_nt: TGTGCCATCCGGACAGCACTATCCTACGAGCAGTACTTC
cdr3_aa: CAIRTALSYEQYF

clone_size: few
d_call: TRBD2
cdr3_length: 15
j_call: TRBJ2-1
v_call: TRBV27
cdr3_nt: TGTGCCAGCAGTTTAAGAGCGGGAGGGCGGGGTGAGCAGTTCTTC
cdr3_aa: CASSLRAGGRGEQFF

clone_size: .
d_call: .
cdr3_length: 15
j_call: TRBJ2-7
v_call: TRBV20-1
cdr3_nt: TGCAATGCTCCCTTCCCTCTGATTTTCTCCTACGAGCAGTACTTC
cdr3_aa: CNAPFPLIFSYEQYF

clone_size: .
d_call: .
cdr3_length: 13
j_call: TRBJ2-7
v_call: TRBV10-3
cdr3_nt: TGTGCCATCTCGGGTTGGACCTCCTACGAGCAGTACTTC
cdr3_aa: CAISGWTSYEQYF

clone_size: .
d_call: TRBD2
cdr3_length: 17
j_call: TRBJ2-1
v_call: TRBV3-1
cdr3_nt: TGTGCCAGCAGCCGAGGACTAGCGGGCGCCGTAAACAATGAGCAGTTCTTC
cdr3_aa: CASSRGLAGAVNNEQFF

clone_size: few
d_call: TRBD1
cdr3_length: 14
j_call: TRBJ2-3
v_call: TRBV6-5
cdr3_nt: TGTGCCAGCAGTAACAGGGGGCCAACAGATACGCAGTATTTT
cdr3_aa: CASSNRGPTDTQYF

clone_size: .
d_call: .
cdr3_length: 14
j_call: TRBJ2-5
v_call: TRBV5-8
cdr3_nt: TGTGCCAGCAGCTTGGTACAGGGACGGGAGACCCAGTACTTC
cdr3_aa: CASSLVQGRETQYF

clone_size: .
d_call: .
cdr3_length: 13
j_call: TRBJ1-2
v_call: TRBV7-2
cdr3_nt: TGTGCCAGCAGCACGGGACAACAGTATGGCTACACCTTC
cdr3_aa: CASSTGQQYGYTF

clone_size: .
d_call: .
cdr3_length: 16
j_call: TRBJ1-2
v_call: TRBV21-1
cdr3_nt: TGTGCCAGCAGCAAAAGGGACAGGTTTGCACCTCTGGGCTACACCTTC
cdr3_aa: CASSKRDRFAPLGYTF

clone_size: .
d_call: TRBD1
cdr3_length: 13
j_call: TRBJ2-5
v_call: TRBV2
cdr3_nt: TGTGCCACCCAAAGGGACAGGCAAGAGACCCAGTACTTC
cdr3_aa: CATQRDRQETQYF